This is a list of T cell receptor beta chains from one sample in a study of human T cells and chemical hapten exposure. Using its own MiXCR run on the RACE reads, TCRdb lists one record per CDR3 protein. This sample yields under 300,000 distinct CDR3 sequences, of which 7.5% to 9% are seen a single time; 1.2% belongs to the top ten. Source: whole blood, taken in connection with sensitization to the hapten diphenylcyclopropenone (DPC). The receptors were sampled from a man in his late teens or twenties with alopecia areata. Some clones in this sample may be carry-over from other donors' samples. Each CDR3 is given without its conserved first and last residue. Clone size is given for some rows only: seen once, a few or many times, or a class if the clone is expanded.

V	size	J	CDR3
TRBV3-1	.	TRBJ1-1	ASSPAGSTNTEAF
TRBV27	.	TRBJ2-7	ASSPGQFSPSYEQY
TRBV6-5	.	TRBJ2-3	ASRSRGQGSTDTQY
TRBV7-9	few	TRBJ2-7	ASSVDRGRGYEQY
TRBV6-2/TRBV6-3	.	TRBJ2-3	ASRTGRTDTQY
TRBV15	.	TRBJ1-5	ATSKGGPDSNQPQH
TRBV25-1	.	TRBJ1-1	ASSEREKATEAF
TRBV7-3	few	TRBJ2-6	PSSSAGLYSGANVLT
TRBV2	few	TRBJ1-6	AGRGEYNSPLH
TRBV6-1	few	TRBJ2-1	ASSDLDRGPYNEQF
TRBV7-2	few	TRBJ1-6	ASSVGTGDNSPLH
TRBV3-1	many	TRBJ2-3	ASSPLAGGYTDTQY
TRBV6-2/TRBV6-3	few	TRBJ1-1	ASIETGRTEAF
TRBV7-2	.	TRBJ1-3	ASSLGGTGGNTIY
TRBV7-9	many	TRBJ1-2	ASSLSNRVPNYGYT
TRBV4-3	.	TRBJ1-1	ASSQGGMYTEAF
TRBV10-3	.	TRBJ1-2	ASEAESNYGYT
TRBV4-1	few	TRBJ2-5	ASSQVKYETQY
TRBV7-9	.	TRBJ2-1	ASSWIPGTPQDNEQF
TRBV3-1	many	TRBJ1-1	ASSQKGNTEAF